One sample yielded the 15 T cell receptor beta chains listed below, sequenced in a study of shared T cell receptors in the human thymus. Some clones are missing from TCRdb's copy, which holds only in-frame ones; the method was immunoSEQ multiplex PCR. Among about 610,000 clones, more than 75% were seen once, and the ten largest hold around 0.0099%. In addition, the sample was reused for a study of human thymus T cells.

Sequencing was done on a sample of thymocytes. These TCRs come from a boy under three years old with a congenital heart defect.

This rearrangement joins TRBV27 to TRBJ2-2; 10 bases are shared with TRBD2. J lost 6 bases, V lost 5 bases, and 15 bases had no gene match. There are 18 residues in the CDR3. The V gene's germline CDR1 is MNHEY and CDR2 SMNVEV (reference sequence). CDR3 DNA sequence: TGTGCCAGCAGTCCTGGCCCTACTAGCGGGAAGGATTCCGGGGAGCTGTTTTTT. It translates to CASSPGPTSGKDSGELFF.

This chain connects TRBV9 to TRBJ1-4, with unresolved D. The CDR3 covers 14 residues. In germline, CDR1 is SGDLS, CDR2 YYNGEE. V lost 0 bases to trimming and J lost 4 bases, with 7 bases between them. The CDR3 sequence is CASSVGQINEKLFF. The CDR3 nucleotides are TGTGCCAGCAGCGTAGGGCAGATTAATGAAAAACTGTTTTTT.

The chain has TRBV7-9 and TRBJ2-1; D call uncertain. CDR3 length: 15 residues. Per germline, CDR1 SEHNR and CDR2 FQNEAQ (reference sequence). Trimming took off 5 bases at V and 0 bases at J, with 11 bases between the two ends. CDR3 region: CASSHPTRSYNEQFF. In nucleotides, the CDR3 is TGTGCCAGCAGCCATCCCACTCGCTCCTACAATGAGCAGTTCTTC. Supplemented by reference TRBV7-9 and TRBJ2-1, the full variable domain reads DTGVSQNPRHKITKRGQNVTFRCDPISEHNRLYWYRQTLGQGPEFLTYFQNEAQLEKSRLLSDRFSAERPKGSFSTLEIQRTEQGDSAMYLCASSHPTRSYNEQFFGPGTRLTVL.

The J gene is TRBJ1-1, the V gene TRBV15, with D unclear. CDR1 is LNHNV and CDR2 is YYDKDF in the germline V gene (reference sequence). Trimming took off 4 bases at V and 8 bases at J, with 14 bases between the two ends. CDR3 length: 13 amino acids. CDR3 amino acids: CATSTWRGREAFF. In DNA, the CDR3 is TGTGCCACCAGCACCTGGCGAGGGCGGGAAGCTTTCTTT.

The chain has TRBV7-9 and TRBJ2-7; TRBD2 matches 9 bases. This CDR3 is 18 amino acids long. The germline gives CDR1 SEHNR, CDR2 FQNEAQ (reference sequence). Trimming at V came to 0 bases and at J to 6 bases, leaving 15 bases not matched to a gene. CDR3 in DNA: TGTGCCAGCAGCTTAGCCTTCAGTATGGCGGGAGGGCCAGGCGAGCAGTACTTC. It codes for CASSLAFSMAGGPGEQYF.

The rearrangement joins TRBV5-1 to TRBJ2-3, with D perhaps matching TRBD2 (6 bases). The V and J ends lost 1 base and 3 bases respectively, with 12 bases between them. The V gene's germline CDR1 is SGHRS and CDR2 YFSETQ. The CDR3 length is 15 residues. CDR3 sequence reads: CASSLRERETDTQYF. The CDR3, as DNA: TGCGCCAGCAGCTTGCGGGAGAGGGAGACAGATACGCAGTATTTT.

The V call is TRBV27, the J call TRBJ2-7, with a weak D call TRBD1 (6 bases). The CDR3 consists of 15 residues. Germline values: CDR1 MNHEY, CDR2 SMNVEV (reference sequence). With 3 bases removed from V and 0 bases from J, the gap between germline ends came to 12 bases. For the CDR3, the DNA is TGTGCCAGCAGTTTTGACAGGCTAAGCTCCTACGAGCAGTACTTC. Encoded protein: CASSFDRLSSYEQYF.

The chain uses TRBV4-1 and TRBJ2-7, with 14 positions matching TRBD2. Germline CDR1 reads MGHRA; CDR2 reads YSYEKL. V shed 1 base and J 6 bases; nucleotides not matched to a gene: 8. The CDR3 contains 17 residues. The CDR3 DNA sequence: TGCGCCAGCAGCCAAGTGGTGACTAGCGGGGGGGGTTCCGAGCAGTACTTC. Encoded protein: CASSQVVTSGGGSEQYF.

V usage is TRBV4-3 and J usage is TRBJ2-2; D might be TRBD2 (5 bases). CDR1 and CDR2 from the germline V gene are LGHNA and YSLEER. V dropped 2 bases and J dropped 6 bases, with 19 bases sitting between them. The CDR3 is made up of 17 amino acids. The CDR3 here is CASSQQSLGLCPGELFF. The CDR3 nucleotides are TGCGCCAGCAGCCAACAGTCACTAGGACTTTGCCCCGGGGAGCTGTTTTTT.

The chain employs TRBV9 and TRBJ2-2, with no clear D. Trimming cost V 3 bases and J 7 bases, with 10 bases left between them. The CDR3 runs to 13 residues. Germline V lookup: CDR1 SGDLS, CDR2 YYNGEE. The CDR3 DNA follows: TGTGCCAGCAGCGAACCGGGTGGCGGGGAGCTGTTTTTT. It yields the protein CASSEPGGGELFF.

A few counts support this clone. The chain has TRBV5-6 and TRBJ1-2; TRBD1 is a possible D gene (5 bases). In germline, CDR1 is SGHDT, CDR2 YYEEEE. The CDR3 covers 15 residues. Between the trimmed V and J ends, which lost 0 bases and 2 bases, there was a span of 11 bases. CDR3 in amino acids: CASSLAPYRNYGYTF. The CDR3 nucleotides are TGTGCCAGCAGCTTGGCCCCATACAGGAACTATGGCTACACCTTC. The whole variable domain, filled in from reference TRBV5-6 and TRBJ1-2, reads DAGVTQSPTHLIKTRGQQVTLRCSPKSGHDTVSWYQQALGQGPQFIFQYYEEEERQRGNFPDRFSGHQFPNYSSELNVNALLLGDSALYLCASSLAPYRNYGYTFGSGTRLTVV.

The chain combines TRBV27 with TRBJ2-1; 14 bases align to TRBD2. V trimming: 5 bases; J trimming: 4 bases; junction bases outside the gene matches: 10. Per germline, CDR1 MNHEY and CDR2 SMNVEV (reference sequence). The CDR3 is 18 amino acids. DNA for the CDR3: TGTGCCAGCAGTCCCGACCGGACTAGCGGGAGGATATACAATGAGCAGTTCTTC. Translation gives CASSPDRTSGRIYNEQFF.

The chain carries TRBV15 and TRBJ2-2; D not resolved. Germline V gene lookup returns CDR1 LNHNV and CDR2 YYDKDF (reference sequence). The V and J ends lost 5 bases and 1 base respectively, with 11 bases between them. This CDR3 has 15 residues. The CDR3 DNA sequence: TGTGCCACCAGCCCTTGGCGGAAGAACACCGGGGAGCTGTTTTTT. Its translation is CATSPWRKNTGELFF.

This clone turned up a few times. The V and J genes are TRBV6-1 and TRBJ1-4, with D perhaps TRBD1 (6 bases). Germline lookup yields CDR1 MNHNS and CDR2 SASEGT. V lost 6 bases and J lost 8, with 10 bases in between. The CDR3 length is 12 residues. As DNA, the CDR3 is TGTGCCAGCAGCCACAGGGTAGAAAAACTGTTTTTT. Encoded protein: CASSHRVEKLFF.

This chain joins TRBV4-3 and TRBJ2-7, with 9 bases fitting TRBD1. V trimming: 4 bases; J trimming: 6 bases; junction bases outside the gene matches: 10. This CDR3 spans 15 amino acids. The germline V gene encodes CDR1 LGHNA and CDR2 YSLEER. The CDR3 is CASSPSPGQGGEQYF. The CDR3 DNA follows: TGCGCCAGCAGCCCCTCCCCGGGACAGGGAGGCGAGCAGTACTTC.